This T cell receptor (beta chain) came from a study of beta chain features in type 1 diabetes (dated by TCRdb to the late 2010s). In terms of the full investigation: Mean age, gender distribution, total cell number and subset yield did not differ between patients and healthy donors. Naive and central memory subsets were obtained from all 30 or so donors, but regulatory and stem cell-like memory subsets were isolated from only 8 patients and roughly 8 healthy donors. A total of 85 million to 140 million sorted cells were examined across all samples, and the number of cells per subset was strongly correlated with RNA yield. The study compared the TCRB repertoires of sorted circulating CD4+ T cell subsets in recently diagnosed type 1 diabetes patients with those in matched healthy donors.

Findings and caveats that apply to the study as a whole: Type 1 diabetes patients showed a moderate but significant shortening of TCRB CDR3 length in all four CD4+ subsets. Naive, central memory and regulatory TCRB repertoires appeared more similar among patients than among healthy donors. Shorter templates might be favored by PCR, yet because patient and control samples were amplified and corrected together, any such skew would affect both groups equally. At VDJ recombination sites, patients with type 1 diabetes made fewer insertions and deleted more nucleotides, a pattern implying thymic rearrangement abnormalities. Because cDNA was sequenced instead of genomic DNA, activated cells with high expression could be over-represented, although the groups did not differ in activation or CD3 levels. Because small numbers of individuals were included in the HLA sub-analyses, any influence of HLA type on TCRB rearrangement was left unresolved.

There are a few counts of this clone. This clone's antigen is unknown. It has no much larger one-base neighbor in the sample; base qualities were not kept. The entire amount of isolated RNA was reverse transcribed using the High Capacity cDNA Reverse Transcription Kit, so the sequenced TCRB transcripts were expressed ones. Naive, central memory and regulatory T cell samples underwent deep immunoSEQ sequencing, averaging approximately 3.5 million total reads per sample. Sorted cells were lysed in RLT buffer and RNA was extracted with DNase-treated RNeasy Micro or Mini kits, depending on cell number. Each cell subset was processed separately to prevent cross-contamination, with patient and healthy donor samples processed together. TCRB sequences were amplified from cDNA with the immunoSEQ multiplex PCR, producing 87-bp fragments spanning the CDR3 region. Amplicons were sequenced on the Illumina HiSeq platform. As for the authors' bioinformatics: Synthetic template baselines were used to correct PCR bias computationally, reads within Hamming distance 2 were collapsed, and singletons that could not be merged were discarded. Reads were aligned to IMGT to assign V, D and J genes, CDR3 length, and insertions or deletions at six rearrangement sites. Within each subset, clonotype counts were normalized to sorted cell number, and only after that were true diversity and Gini coefficients computed with the tcR R package. The overlap coefficient, calculated on TCRB nucleotide sequences, was used to measure repertoire sharing. Out-of-frame TCRB sequences from naive cells were analyzed as a proxy for the pre-selection repertoire. As stored in TCRdb, this immuneACCESS dataset retains in-frame rearrangements with V and J assigned. A fraction of the clones does not appear; measured against another copy, unresolved V genes explain less than half of the discrepancy, and the remainder lacks a known reason. The V and J calls and clone size come from that table; D and trimming were worked out from the DNA. Present in this sample are 360,000 or so clones, around a fifth of which were seen just once. Of the sample, approximately 0.041% is held by the ten largest clones.

A single peripheral blood draw of around 100 mL on average was collected from each donor into heparinised tubes. A BD FACSAria II was used to sort naive, central memory, regulatory and stem cell-like memory CD4+ T cells with a panel that included CD45RO, CCR7, CD25, CD127, CD95 and CD27. A purity above 98% was achieved for all sorted populations. PBMCs were separated immediately by Lymphoprep density gradient centrifugation and were stained directly, without being cultured. So that batch effects would be minimized, each experiment stained and sorted samples in pairs, pairing one healthy donor with one patient. Sequenced sample: naive CD4+ T cells from blood. Per the publication, the cell subset or site label means: true naive CD4+ T cells. This receptor was identified in a woman younger than 35 in good health.

Here is the DNA: TGTGCCAGCAGTTCCCACTACTTCGGACAGGGGTATGGCTACACCTTC. It encodes CASSSHYFGQGYGYTF. The sequence joins TRBV27 to TRBJ1-2, with 9 bases aligning to TRBD1. In the germline V gene (reference sequence), CDR1 corresponds to MNHEY and CDR2 to SMNVEV. Counted from cysteine to phenylalanine, this CDR3 has 16 amino acids. The sequence is cut down to CDR3 DNA, 48 bases in frame from base 1. Relative to germline, V is missing 4 bases and J is missing 5 bases, with 11 bases of the junction outside any gene match.